The rows below give T cell receptor beta chains drawn from one sample of a study of T-cell memory formation after mild COVID-19. TCRdb fed the 5' RACE reads into MiXCR, producing one record per CDR3 protein. The table includes 550,000 to 650,000 distinct CDR3 sequences, approximately 15% detected once. Sequences were obtained from PBMCs or a T cell subset sorted from them (not recorded which). The receptors were sampled from an adult woman who had mild COVID-19 (a few samples of this study predate the infection). Cell type and time point are not known. Both conserved end residues are part of each CDR3. Fields, in order: V gene, J gene, clone size, D gene, CDR3 DNA, CDR3 protein. D genes are given only for firm matches. Size tells how often a clone was seen (once, few, many) or the class of an expanded clone, and some rows leave it out.

TRBV2	TRBJ2-7	-	-	TGTGCCAGCAGTGGTGGGATCTCCTACGAGCAGTACTTC	CASSGGISYEQYF
TRBV11-1	TRBJ1-1	-	-	TGTGCCAGCAGCTCGGGGGGCACCTACTCTGAAGCTTTCTTT	CASSSGGTYSEAFF
TRBV7-2	TRBJ1-4	few	-	TGTGCCAGCAGCTTAGGTCGGCAGGGTGAAATGTTTTTT	CASSLGRQGEMFF
TRBV5-1	TRBJ2-5	-	-	TGCGCCAGCAGGAGGCAGGGCGGAGAGACCCAGTACTTC	CASRRQGGETQYF
TRBV3-1	TRBJ2-7	-	TRBD1	TGTGCCAGCAGCCATTCCGGGACAGGGCGGTACGAGCAGTACTTC	CASSHSGTGRYEQYF
TRBV20-1	TRBJ1-1	-	TRBD1	TGCAGTGCTAGTCATACGACAGGGGTGAGCACTGAAGCTTTCTTT	CSASHTTGVSTEAFF
TRBV12-3/TRBV12-4	TRBJ2-7	few	TRBD2	TGTGCCAGCAGTTTTTCTAGCGGGGTAAGCTCCTACGAGCAGTACTTC	CASSFSSGVSSYEQYF
TRBV7-6	TRBJ2-7	-	-	TGTGCCAGCAGCTTAGCGCTTCCGAACAGGAACAACTACGAGCAGTACTTC	CASSLALPNRNNYEQYF
TRBV7-9	TRBJ1-4	-	TRBD1	TGTGCCAGCACGTCCCGGGACAGGGTTGAGGATTGGGAAAAACTGTTTTTT	CASTSRDRVEDWEKLFF
TRBV6-6	TRBJ2-7	-	TRBD2	TGTGCCAGCACTGACCGGGGGGAAACCTACGAGCAGTACTTC	CASTDRGETYEQYF
TRBV7-2	TRBJ2-7	-	TRBD2	TGTGCCAGCAGCTCCCTGACTAGCACCTACGAGCAGTACTTC	CASSSLTSTYEQYF
TRBV7-8	TRBJ1-5	few	-	TGTGCCAGCAGCTTATTGGTGTTCAATCAGCCCCAGCATTTT	CASSLLVFNQPQHF
TRBV7-2	TRBJ2-7	-	-	TGTGCCAGCAGTCCAGGGTCTTTCTACGAGCAGTACTTC	CASSPGSFYEQYF
TRBV5-1	TRBJ1-2	few	-	TGCGCCAGCAGCTTGGATGACCTGACCGTTCACTATGGCTACACCTTC	CASSLDDLTVHYGYTF
TRBV2	TRBJ2-3	many	-	TGTGCCAGCAGTGACGGATCCTCACCCGATACGCAGTATTTT	CASSDGSSPDTQYF
TRBV6-5	TRBJ1-2	-	TRBD1	TGTGCCAGCACCCAAAGGGGGCAAGGCTACACCTTC	CASTQRGQGYTF
TRBV15	TRBJ2-1	-	-	TGTGCCACCAGCAGAATCGACAGGAGAAATGAGCAGTTCTTC	CATSRIDRRNEQFF
TRBV6-5	TRBJ2-7	-	-	TGTGCCAGCAGGACGACTAGGGACGAGCAGTACTTC	CASRTTRDEQYF
TRBV4-3	TRBJ1-2	-	-	TGCGCCAGCAGCCAAGATCGGCAGGTTTCCGGCTACACCTTC	CASSQDRQVSGYTF
TRBV7-2	TRBJ1-6	-	-	TGTGCCAGCAGCCCAGGGAGCTGGGGGGATTCACCCCTCCACTTT	CASSPGSWGDSPLHF
TRBV19	TRBJ2-1	few	-	TGTGCCAGTAGCATCACCCGGGGTGACTCCTACAATGAGCAGTTCTTC	CASSITRGDSYNEQFF
TRBV11-3	TRBJ2-1	few	TRBD2	TGTGCCAGCAGCCGACTAGCGGGAGAGGTCTCCTACAATGAGCAGTTCTTC	CASSRLAGEVSYNEQFF
TRBV6-6	TRBJ1-1	few	-	TGTGCCAGCAGCCTCGGTTATAGTCTTAACACTGAAGCTTTCTTT	CASSLGYSLNTEAFF
TRBV18	TRBJ1-2	few	-	TGTGCCAGCTCACCGTTTAAACCTGACACCAACTATGGCTACACCTTC	CASSPFKPDTNYGYTF
TRBV6-2/TRBV6-3	TRBJ2-1	few	TRBD2	TGTGCCAGCAGTTCGGTAGCGGGAGGAACCAGTTTTGGTGAGCAGTTCTTC	CASSSVAGGTSFGEQFF
TRBV14	TRBJ2-7	-	-	TGTGCCAGCAGAGACCGGGGACGGGGATACGAGCAGTACTTC	CASRDRGRGYEQYF
TRBV29-1	TRBJ2-2	few	-	TGCAGCGTCAAACTCCCCCCCCTCTGGCCGAACACCGGGGAGCTGTTTTTT	CSVKLPPLWPNTGELFF
TRBV5-1	TRBJ2-7	-	TRBD1	TGCGCCAGCAGCCCGGACGGGACAGGGTTCTACGAGCAGTACTTC	CASSPDGTGFYEQYF
TRBV4-1	TRBJ2-7	-	-	TGCGCCAGCAGCCACTCCCCGGGGCAGAGCTCCTACGAGCAGTACTTC	CASSHSPGQSSYEQYF
TRBV29-1	TRBJ2-7	few	-	TGCAGCGTTGAAGATCAAGCGAGGAACCCCTACGAGCAGTACTTC	CSVEDQARNPYEQYF
TRBV7-9	TRBJ1-2	-	-	TGTGCCAGCAGCTTGTCGCAGGAGAACTATGGCTACACCTTC	CASSLSQENYGYTF
TRBV5-1	TRBJ1-5	few	-	TGCGCCAGCAGCTTCCGGGTCCTCCCGAGATATAGCAATCAGCCCCAGCATTTT	CASSFRVLPRYSNQPQHF
TRBV7-9	TRBJ2-5	-	-	TGTGCCAGCAGGGACGCGGGGCGGCAAGAGACCCAGTACTTC	CASRDAGRQETQYF
TRBV10-3	TRBJ1-2	-	-	TGTGCCATCAGTGCGACTGGTGGGGGCTATGGCTACACCTTC	CAISATGGGYGYTF
TRBV3-1	TRBJ2-5	few	-	TGTGCCAGCAGCTTCCGGGACGGTCAAAAGACCCAGTACTTC	CASSFRDGQKTQYF
TRBV6-5	TRBJ1-2	-	TRBD1	TGTGCCAGCAGTTACTCGACAGGGGGGTACACCTTC	CASSYSTGGYTF
TRBV7-3	TRBJ2-1	many	-	TGTGCCAGCAGCTTAACTAGCTCTACCTACTACAATGAGCAGTTCTTC	CASSLTSSTYYNEQFF
TRBV11-2	TRBJ2-3	few	-	TGTGCCAGCAGCTTAGCCCGACAGAAAACTAGCACAGATACGCAGTATTTT	CASSLARQKTSTDTQYF
TRBV21-1	TRBJ1-1	-	-	TGTGCCAGCATCGACCAAGCAGGGGGCGCGGGCACTGAAGCTTTCTTT	CASIDQAGGAGTEAFF
TRBV24-1	TRBJ2-1	-	TRBD1	TGTGCCACCAGTGATTCGGCCAGGGGGACGCTCTACAATGAGCAGTTCTTC	CATSDSARGTLYNEQFF
TRBV4-1	TRBJ2-7	-	-	TGCGCCAGCAGCCCTTCCCTGCTCTACGAGCAGTACTTC	CASSPSLLYEQYF